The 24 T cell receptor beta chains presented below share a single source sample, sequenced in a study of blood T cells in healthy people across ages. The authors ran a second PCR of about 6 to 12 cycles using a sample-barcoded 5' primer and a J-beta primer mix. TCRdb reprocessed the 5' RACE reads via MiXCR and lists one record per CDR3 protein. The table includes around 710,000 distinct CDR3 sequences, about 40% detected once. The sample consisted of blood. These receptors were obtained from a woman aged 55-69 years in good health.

This CDR3 reads CASREGPSGIYEQYF. The CDR3 DNA reads TGTGCCAGCAGAGAGGGACCGTCGGGAATTTACGAGCAGTACTTC. The chain joins TRBV6-1 to TRBJ2-7, with D perhaps matching TRBD1 or TRBD2 (5 bases each). The CDR3 spans 15 residues. In germline, CDR1 is MNHNS, CDR2 SASEGT. Trimming removed 6 bases at V and 4 bases at J, with 19 bases between.

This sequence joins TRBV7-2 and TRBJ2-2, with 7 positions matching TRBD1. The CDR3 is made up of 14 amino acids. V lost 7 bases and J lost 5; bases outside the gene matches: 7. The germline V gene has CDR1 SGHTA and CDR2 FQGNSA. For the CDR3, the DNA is TGTGCCAGCACCACAGGGGAACGGACCGGGGAGCTGTTTTTT. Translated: CASTTGERTGELFF. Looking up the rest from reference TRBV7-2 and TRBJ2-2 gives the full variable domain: GAGVSQSPSNKVTEKGKDVELRCDPISGHTALYWYRQSLGQGLEFLIYFQGNSAPDKSGLPSDRFSAERTGGSVSTLTIQRTQQEDSAVYLCASTTGERTGELFFGEGSRLTVL.

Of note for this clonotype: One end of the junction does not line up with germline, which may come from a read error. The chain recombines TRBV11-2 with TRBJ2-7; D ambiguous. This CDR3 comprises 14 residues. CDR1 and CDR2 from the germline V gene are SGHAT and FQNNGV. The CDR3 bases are TGTGCCAACAGCTTAGATCGGTATGCCAATGAGCAGTACTTC. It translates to CANSLDRYANEQYF.

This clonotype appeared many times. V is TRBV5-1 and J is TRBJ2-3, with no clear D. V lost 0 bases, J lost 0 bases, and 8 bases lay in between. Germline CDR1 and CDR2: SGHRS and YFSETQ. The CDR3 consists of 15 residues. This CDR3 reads CASSLGPSSTDTQYF. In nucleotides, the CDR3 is TGCGCCAGCAGCTTGGGCCCGTCTAGCACAGATACGCAGTATTTT. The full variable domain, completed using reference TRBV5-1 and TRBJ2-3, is KAGVTQTPRYLIKTRGQQVTLSCSPISGHRSVSWYQQTPGQGLQFLFEYFSETQRNKGNFPGRFSGRQFSNSRSEMNVSTLELGDSALYLCASSLGPSSTDTQYFGPGTRLTVL.

The chain's CDR3 is CASSRIQDRSYEQYF. CDR3 sequence (DNA): TGTGCCAGCAGCCGAATTCAGGACAGGTCCTACGAGCAGTACTTC. The chain recombines TRBV6-6 with TRBJ2-7; 7 nucleotides line up with TRBD1. CDR3 length: 15 amino acids. Trimming cost V 6 bases and J 1 base; bases outside gene matches: 9. Germline CDR1 is MNHNY and CDR2 is SVGAGI (reference sequence).

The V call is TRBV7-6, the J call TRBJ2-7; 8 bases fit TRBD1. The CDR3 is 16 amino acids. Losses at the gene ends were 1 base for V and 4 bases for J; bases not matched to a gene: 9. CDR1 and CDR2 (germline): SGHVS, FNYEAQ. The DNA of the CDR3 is TGTGCCAGCAGCTTAGGGGGACAGGATAGGCTATACGAGCAGTACTTC. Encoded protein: CASSLGGQDRLYEQYF.

The CDR3: CASSPNTNTGELFF. The CDR3, as DNA: TGTGCCAGCTCTCCGAATACGAACACCGGGGAGCTGTTTTTT. V usage is TRBV18 and J usage is TRBJ2-2; D is ambiguous. The CDR3 contains 14 residues. V shed 6 bases and J shed 0 bases, with 8 bases lying between them. CDR1 is KGHSH and CDR2 is LQKENI in the germline V gene.

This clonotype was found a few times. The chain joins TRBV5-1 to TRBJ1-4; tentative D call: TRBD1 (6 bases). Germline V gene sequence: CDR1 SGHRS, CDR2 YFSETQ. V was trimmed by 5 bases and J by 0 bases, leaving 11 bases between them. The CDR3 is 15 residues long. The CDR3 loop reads CASRDSSATNEKLFF. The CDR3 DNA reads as TGCGCCAGCAGGGACAGCTCCGCAACTAATGAAAAACTGTTTTTT.

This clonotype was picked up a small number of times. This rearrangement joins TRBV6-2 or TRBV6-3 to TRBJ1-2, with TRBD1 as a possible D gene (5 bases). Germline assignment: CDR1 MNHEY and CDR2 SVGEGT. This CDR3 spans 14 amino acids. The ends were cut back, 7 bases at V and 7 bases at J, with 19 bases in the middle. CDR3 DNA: TGTGCCAGCACGGACTATGACAGATTAAGTGGCTACACCTTC. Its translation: CASTDYDRLSGYTF.

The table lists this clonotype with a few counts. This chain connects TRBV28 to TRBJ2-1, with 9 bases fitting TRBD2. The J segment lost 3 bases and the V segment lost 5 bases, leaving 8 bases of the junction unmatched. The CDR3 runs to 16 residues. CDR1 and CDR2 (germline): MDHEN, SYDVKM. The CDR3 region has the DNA TGTGCCAGCAGTCCCCCAGGACTAGCGAACTACAATGAGCAGTTCTTC. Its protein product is CASSPPGLANYNEQFF.

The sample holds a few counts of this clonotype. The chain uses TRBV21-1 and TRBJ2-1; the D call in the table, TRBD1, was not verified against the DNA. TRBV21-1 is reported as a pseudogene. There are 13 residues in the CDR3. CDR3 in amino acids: CASSRGPYNEQFF. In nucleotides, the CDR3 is TGTGCCAGCTCAAGGGGGCCCTACAATGAGCAGTTCTTC.

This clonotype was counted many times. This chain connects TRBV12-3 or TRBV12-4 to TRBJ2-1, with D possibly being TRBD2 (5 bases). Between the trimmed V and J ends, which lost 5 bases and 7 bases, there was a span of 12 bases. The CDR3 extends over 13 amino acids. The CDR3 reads CASSRGRGNEQFF. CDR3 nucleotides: TGTGCCAGCAGTCGTGGGAGAGGGAATGAGCAGTTCTTC.

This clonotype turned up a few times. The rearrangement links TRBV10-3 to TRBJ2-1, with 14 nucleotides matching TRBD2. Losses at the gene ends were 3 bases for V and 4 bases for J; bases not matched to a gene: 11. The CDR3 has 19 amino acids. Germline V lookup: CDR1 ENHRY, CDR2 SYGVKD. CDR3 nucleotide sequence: TGTGCCATCAGTGAAACCCTAAGACTAGCGGGGGGGCTTTACAATGAGCAGTTCTTC. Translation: CAISETLRLAGGLYNEQFF.

DNA for the CDR3: TGTGCCAGCAGCTGGGGACAGCACACCGGGGAGCTGTTTTTT. Amino acids: CASSWGQHTGELFF. The gene calls are TRBV5-6 and TRBJ2-2; 7 nucleotides line up with TRBD1. With 3 bases clipped from V and 3 bases from J, the junction kept 2 bases outside the gene matches. The CDR3 length is 14 residues. The germline CDR1 and CDR2 sequences are SGHDT and YYEEEE.

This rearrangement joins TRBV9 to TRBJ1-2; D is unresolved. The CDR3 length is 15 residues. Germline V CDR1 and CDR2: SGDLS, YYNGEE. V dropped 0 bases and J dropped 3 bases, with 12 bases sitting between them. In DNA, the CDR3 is TGTGCCAGCAGCGTAGACCCCACAGTCTACTATGGCTACACCTTC. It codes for CASSVDPTVYYGYTF.

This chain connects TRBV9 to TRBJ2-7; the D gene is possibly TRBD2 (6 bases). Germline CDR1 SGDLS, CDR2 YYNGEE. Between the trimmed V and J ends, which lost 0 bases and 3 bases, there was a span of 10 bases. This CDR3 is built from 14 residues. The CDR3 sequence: CASSVVAGSYEQYF. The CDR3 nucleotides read TGTGCCAGCAGCGTAGTCGCCGGGAGCTACGAGCAGTACTTC.

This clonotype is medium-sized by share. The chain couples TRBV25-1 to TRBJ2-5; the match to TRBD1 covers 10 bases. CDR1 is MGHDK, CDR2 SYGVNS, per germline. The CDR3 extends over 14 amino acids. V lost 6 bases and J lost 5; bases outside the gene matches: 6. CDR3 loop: CASSRDRGWETQYF. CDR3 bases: TGTGCCAGCAGCCGGGACAGGGGTTGGGAGACCCAGTACTTC.

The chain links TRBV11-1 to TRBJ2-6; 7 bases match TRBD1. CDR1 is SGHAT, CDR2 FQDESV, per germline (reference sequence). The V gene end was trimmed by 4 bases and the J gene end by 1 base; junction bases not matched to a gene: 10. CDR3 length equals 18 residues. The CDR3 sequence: CASSSKGTAMSGANVLTF. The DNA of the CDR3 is TGTGCCAGCAGCTCCAAGGGGACAGCTATGTCTGGGGCCAACGTCCTGACTTTC.

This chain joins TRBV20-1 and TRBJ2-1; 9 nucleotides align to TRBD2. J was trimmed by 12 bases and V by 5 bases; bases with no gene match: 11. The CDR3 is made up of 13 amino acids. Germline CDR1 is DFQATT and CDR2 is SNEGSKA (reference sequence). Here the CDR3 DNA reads TGCAGTGCTCAATTAGCGGGAGAAAGCGCGCAGTTCTTC. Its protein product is CSAQLAGESAQFF.

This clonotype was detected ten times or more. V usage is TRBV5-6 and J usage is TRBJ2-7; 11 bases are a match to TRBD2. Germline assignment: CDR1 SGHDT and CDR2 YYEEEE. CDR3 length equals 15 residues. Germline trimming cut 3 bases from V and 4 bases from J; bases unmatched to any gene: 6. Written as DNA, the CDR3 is TGTGCCAGCAGCTCCCAGGGACTAGCGGAGTACGAGCAGTACTTC. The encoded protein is CASSSQGLAEYEQYF.

CDR3 in amino acids: CASSPGQGKAVNQPQYF. CDR3 coding DNA: TGTGCCAGCAGTCCGGGACAGGGAAAGGCGGTCAATCAGCCCCAGTATTTT. The V call is TRBV12-3 or TRBV12-4, the J call TRBJ2-3, with 9 positions matching TRBD1. The CDR3 length is 17 residues. The V and J ends lost 5 bases and 12 bases, in that order; junction bases with no gene match: 21.

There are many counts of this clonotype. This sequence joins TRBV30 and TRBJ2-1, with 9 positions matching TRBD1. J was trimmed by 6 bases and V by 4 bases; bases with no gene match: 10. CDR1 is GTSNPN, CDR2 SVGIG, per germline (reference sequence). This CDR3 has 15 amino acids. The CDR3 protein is CAWTLRTGVINEQFF. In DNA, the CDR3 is TGTGCCTGGACCCTAAGGACAGGGGTGATCAATGAGCAGTTCTTC.

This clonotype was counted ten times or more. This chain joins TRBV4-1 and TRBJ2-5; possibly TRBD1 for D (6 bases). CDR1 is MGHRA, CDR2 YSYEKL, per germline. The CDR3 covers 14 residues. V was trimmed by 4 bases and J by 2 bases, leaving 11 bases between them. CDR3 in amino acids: CASSPGTLQETQYF. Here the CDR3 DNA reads TGCGCCAGCAGCCCAGGGACACTTCAAGAGACCCAGTACTTC.

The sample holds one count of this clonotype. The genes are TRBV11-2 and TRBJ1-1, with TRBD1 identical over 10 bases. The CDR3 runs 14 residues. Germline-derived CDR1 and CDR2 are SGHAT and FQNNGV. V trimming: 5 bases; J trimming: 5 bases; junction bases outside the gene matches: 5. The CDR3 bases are TGTGCCAGCAGCAGCGGGACAGGGGAAACTGAAGCTTTCTTT. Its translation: CASSSGTGETEAFF.